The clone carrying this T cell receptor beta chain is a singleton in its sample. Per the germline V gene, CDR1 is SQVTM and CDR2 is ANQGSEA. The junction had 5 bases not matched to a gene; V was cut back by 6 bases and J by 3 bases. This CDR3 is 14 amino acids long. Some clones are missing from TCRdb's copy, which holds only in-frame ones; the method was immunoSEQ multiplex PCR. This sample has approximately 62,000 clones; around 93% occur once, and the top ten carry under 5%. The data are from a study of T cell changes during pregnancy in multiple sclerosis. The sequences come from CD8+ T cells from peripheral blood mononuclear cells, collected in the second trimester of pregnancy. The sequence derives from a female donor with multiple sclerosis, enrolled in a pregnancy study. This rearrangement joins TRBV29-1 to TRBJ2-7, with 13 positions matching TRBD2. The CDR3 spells CSVSRLAGGYEQYF. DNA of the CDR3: TGCAGCGTCTCTAGACTAGCGGGAGGCTACGAGCAGTACTTC.